What follows are 32 T cell receptor beta chains derived from one specimen sequenced in a study of cytomegalovirus exposure and HLA in healthy donors. It was with 60 Vbeta and 13 Jbeta primers that the PCR ran. The data were produced by immunoSEQ multiplex PCR, yet TCRdb's version contains in-frame clones alone and is incomplete. The sample contains approximately 50,000 clones, less than 70% of which appear only once. The source material was PBMCs. All receptors derive from a human donor in good health.

The chain is built from TRBV30 and TRBJ1-4; D is perhaps TRBD1 (5 bases). With 7 bases removed from V and 0 bases from J, the gap between germline ends came to 12 bases. This CDR3 comprises 14 residues. Germline V CDR1 and CDR2: GTSNPN, SVGIG (reference sequence). CDR3 amino acids: CASQGIATNEKLFF. In DNA, the CDR3 is TGTGCCTCTCAGGGTATAGCAACTAATGAAAAACTGTTTTTT. The full variable domain, in which reference TRBV30 and TRBJ1-4 provide the parts outside the CDR3, is SQTIHQWPATLVQPVGSPLSLECTVEGTSNPNLYWYRQAAGRGLQLLFYSVGIGQISSEVPQNLSASRPQDRQFILSSKKLLLSDSGFYLCASQGIATNEKLFFGSGTQLSVL.

The CDR3 nucleotides are TGCGCCAGCAGCGGTCACAGGCGGAACACCGGGGAGCTGTTTTTT. Translating it yields CASSGHRRNTGELFF. The J gene is TRBJ2-2, the V gene TRBV5-1; D might be TRBD1 (5 bases). In germline, CDR1 is SGHRS, CDR2 YFSETQ. V shed 4 bases and J shed 1 base, with 11 bases lying between them. This CDR3 spans 15 amino acids.

The rearrangement joins TRBV30 to TRBJ2-2; 7 nucleotides align to TRBD1. This CDR3 contains 14 residues. V gave up 3 bases and J gave up 4 bases; unmatched junction bases: 5. CDR1 and CDR2 from the germline V gene are GTSNPN and SVGIG (reference sequence). The DNA of the CDR3 is TGTGCCTGGAGGGGGGACAGAACCACCGGGGAGCTGTTTTTT. It is translated as CAWRGDRTTGELFF. The full variable domain, rest sourced from reference TRBV30 and TRBJ2-2, is SQTIHQWPATLVQPVGSPLSLECTVEGTSNPNLYWYRQAAGRGLQLLFYSVGIGQISSEVPQNLSASRPQDRQFILSSKKLLLSDSGFYLCAWRGDRTTGELFFGEGSRLTVL.

The rearrangement links TRBV19 to TRBJ1-1, with no clear D. The CDR3 length is 14 residues. Germline V lookup: CDR1 LNHDA, CDR2 SQIVND (reference sequence). V dropped 6 bases and J dropped 1 base, with 12 bases sitting between them. The CDR3 is CASSVSVPNTEAFF. DNA of the CDR3: TGTGCCAGTAGCGTTAGTGTACCGAACACTGAAGCTTTCTTT.

V usage is TRBV19 and J usage is TRBJ1-5, with a tentative D call TRBD1 (5 bases). CDR1 and CDR2 (germline): LNHDA, SQIVND (reference sequence). The CDR3 spans 15 residues. The ends were cut back, 7 bases at V and 3 bases at J, with 16 bases in the middle. The DNA of the CDR3 is TGTGCCAGTACCGGGACTGCCGCTTACAATCAGCCCCAGCATTTT. It codes for CASTGTAAYNQPQHF.

Of note for this clone: In the same sample, other DNA sequences code for this CDR3. The V and J genes are TRBV7-9 and TRBJ1-3; 9 nucleotides match TRBD1. This CDR3 spans 15 amino acids. V dropped 5 bases and J dropped 3; count of bases not matched to a gene: 5. In germline, CDR1 is SEHNR, CDR2 FQNEAQ (reference sequence). CDR3 nucleotide sequence: TGTGCCAGCAGCCCGGGACAGGGCCGTGGAAACACCATATATTTT. Amino acid sequence: CASSPGQGRGNTIYF.

This rearrangement joins TRBV18 to TRBJ2-5; D ambiguous. V gave up 2 bases and J gave up 5 bases, with 9 bases separating them. Germline V gene data show CDR1 as KGHSH and CDR2 as LQKENI. This CDR3 has 13 amino acids. The CDR3 spells CASSPGYGETQYF. CDR3 coding DNA: TGTGCCAGCTCACCAGGTTACGGGGAGACCCAGTACTTC.

The J gene is TRBJ1-2, the V gene TRBV5-1; no clear D. CDR3 length: 14 residues. Trimming shortened V by 1 base and J by 2 bases, and 9 bases separated the two germline ends. Germline CDR1 and CDR2: SGHRS and YFSETQ. The CDR3, as DNA: TGCGCCAGCAGCTTGTCCAGGTACAACTATGGCTACACCTTC. Translating gives CASSLSRYNYGYTF.

This clone came up a few times. V usage is TRBV6-6 and J usage is TRBJ1-6; no clear D gene. The V end was cut by 6 bases, the J end by 8 bases, with 14 bases between. The CDR3 totals 14 residues. Germline loops: CDR1 MNHNY, CDR2 SVGAGI (reference sequence). The CDR3 loop reads CASRHSSPDSPLHF. The CDR3 DNA follows: TGTGCCAGCAGGCACTCCTCTCCGGATTCACCCCTCCACTTT.

The chain has TRBV4-3 and TRBJ1-1; D not certain. V lost 0 bases and J 2 bases, leaving 7 bases between the germline ends. CDR3 length equals 14 residues. CDR1 LGHNA and CDR2 YSLEER come from the germline V gene. CDR3: CASSQEEGNTEAFF. The CDR3 DNA sequence: TGCGCCAGCAGCCAAGAAGAGGGAAACACTGAAGCTTTCTTT.

The V call is TRBV4-2, the J call TRBJ1-1; 8 bases are a match to TRBD1. Germline V CDR1 and CDR2: LGHNA, YNFKEQ. The CDR3 totals 15 residues. With V trimmed by 1 base and J by 7 bases, 8 bases remained unmatched. The DNA of the CDR3 is TGTGCCAGCAGCCAAGGTGCAGGGGGCTTTCGTGAAGCTTTCTTT. Translation gives CASSQGAGGFREAFF.

The chain joins TRBV30 to TRBJ1-4; a possible D gene is TRBD1 (6 bases). Trimming took 4 bases from V and 0 from J, leaving 6 bases between them. CDR3 length: 13 amino acids. Per germline, CDR1 GTSNPN and CDR2 SVGIG (reference sequence). CDR3: CAWNRATNEKLFF. CDR3 DNA sequence: TGTGCCTGGAACAGGGCAACTAATGAAAAACTGTTTTTT.

The rearrangement links TRBV19 to TRBJ1-2; D is uncertain. The V gene lost 10 bases and the J gene lost 1 base, with 13 bases spanning the gap. This CDR3 has 13 residues. The germline V gene has CDR1 LNHDA and CDR2 SQIVND (reference sequence). This CDR3 reads CATSLQNNYGYTF. DNA for the CDR3: TGTGCCACCTCCCTACAGAATAACTATGGCTACACCTTC.

This chain uses TRBV18 with TRBJ2-7, with D possibly being TRBD1 (6 bases). The CDR3 runs 18 residues. V shed 4 bases and J shed 3 bases, with 25 bases lying between them. Per germline, CDR1 KGHSH and CDR2 LQKENI. CDR3 region: CASSLRESTGTRHYEQYF. CDR3 nucleotide sequence: TGTGCCAGCTCACTCCGTGAGTCTACCGGGACACGGCACTACGAGCAGTACTTC.

The rearrangement joins TRBV4-1 to TRBJ1-2; 9 bases match TRBD1. Looked up from germline, CDR1 is MGHRA and CDR2 is YSYEKL. J gave up 5 bases and V 7 bases, and 11 bases lay outside the gene matches. The CDR3 has 15 amino acids. The CDR3 spells CASKRDRVFEYGYTF. The CDR3 DNA is TGCGCCAGCAAAAGGGACAGGGTATTCGAGTATGGCTACACCTTC.

This clone was seen just once. The V gene is TRBV6-6, the J gene TRBJ1-6; no clear D. V dropped 6 bases and J dropped 7 bases, with 16 bases sitting between them. Germline V gene sequence: CDR1 MNHNY, CDR2 SVGAGI (reference sequence). The length of the CDR3 is 15 residues. The CDR3 protein is CASRYPGDVNSPLHF. DNA of the CDR3: TGTGCCAGCAGGTACCCCGGGGATGTCAATTCACCCCTCCACTTT.

The rearrangement joins TRBV6-1 to TRBJ1-2; 8 nucleotides align to TRBD1. CDR1 and CDR2 from the germline V gene are MNHNS and SASEGT. The trim removed 4 bases at V and 2 bases at J, leaving 9 bases unmatched. The CDR3 covers 16 residues. The chain's CDR3 is CASSGRDRTSNYGYTF. The DNA of the CDR3 is TGTGCCAGCAGTGGGCGGGACAGGACGTCAAACTATGGCTACACCTTC.

This chain connects TRBV6-5 to TRBJ2-7; tentative D call: TRBD2 (5 bases). The CDR3 spans 13 residues. Per the germline V gene, CDR1 is MNHEY and CDR2 is SVGAGI. V shed 0 bases and J shed 6 bases, with 9 bases lying between them. CDR3 region: CASSYSTGIEQYF. The CDR3 bases are TGTGCCAGCAGTTACTCGACGGGGATCGAGCAGTACTTC.

This clone came up once. J is TRBJ2-7 and V is TRBV9; possible D gene TRBD1, 7 bases. V was cut by 3 bases and J by 3 bases, with 10 bases left in between. Germline assignment: CDR1 SGDLS and CDR2 YYNGEE. There are 13 residues in the CDR3. This CDR3 is CASSAQGGYEQYF. CDR3 bases: TGTGCCAGCAGCGCGCAGGGGGGCTACGAGCAGTACTTC.

The chain recombines TRBV5-4 with TRBJ1-1; D perhaps matches TRBD1 (5 bases). CDR3 size: 14 residues. CDR1 and CDR2 (germline): SGHNT, YYREEE (reference sequence). Trimming removed 4 bases from V and 5 bases from J, with 15 bases in between. CDR3 DNA sequence: TGTGCCAGCAGCCGAATTTTGACAGAAACTGAAGCTTTCTTT. Residues: CASSRILTETEAFF.

The rearrangement uses TRBV7-2 and TRBJ1-6, with D possibly being TRBD1 (5 bases). Looked up from germline, CDR1 is SGHTA and CDR2 is FQGNSA. V lost 7 bases, J lost 10 bases, and 20 bases lay in between. The CDR3 has 15 amino acids. CDR3 coding DNA: TGTGCCAGCACTGACAGCAGGGCGGGGTACTCACCCCTCCACTTT. Amino acid sequence: CASTDSRAGYSPLHF. Together with reference TRBV7-2 and TRBJ1-6, the CDR3 gives the full variable domain: GAGVSQSPSNKVTEKGKDVELRCDPISGHTALYWYRQSLGQGLEFLIYFQGNSAPDKSGLPSDRFSAERTGGSVSTLTIQRTQQEDSAVYLCASTDSRAGYSPLHFGNGTRLTVT.

This chain joins TRBV7-9 and TRBJ1-4, with D perhaps TRBD1 (6 bases). Germline lookup yields CDR1 SEHNR and CDR2 FQNEAQ (reference sequence). CDR3 length: 14 amino acids. Deletions cut 4 bases from V and 7 bases from J, with 13 bases between. The CDR3 DNA follows: TGTGCCAGCAGCTACCGCAGGGGCGGTGAAAAACTGTTTTTT. It specifies CASSYRRGGEKLFF.

CDR3 sequence: CASSSAAGSGNTIYF. CDR3 in DNA: TGCGCCAGCAGCTCAGCCGCCGGGTCTGGAAACACCATATATTTT. This chain connects TRBV5-1 to TRBJ1-3; no clear D. Germline CDR1 reads SGHRS; CDR2 reads YFSETQ. V was shortened by 3 bases and J by 1 base, with 11 bases between the two germline ends. There are 15 residues in the CDR3.

This sequence joins TRBV5-1 and TRBJ1-1; 7 bases agree with TRBD1. Trimming removed 0 bases from V and 2 bases from J; junction bases left unmatched: 4. Per germline, CDR1 SGHRS and CDR2 YFSETQ. The CDR3 is 15 residues long. This CDR3 reads CASSLGGTDNTEAFF. In DNA, the CDR3 is TGCGCCAGCAGCTTGGGCGGGACAGATAACACTGAAGCTTTCTTT.

This clone has just a few counts. The chain links TRBV11-2 to TRBJ1-2, with TRBD1 matching 9 bases. The V gene end was trimmed by 3 bases and the J gene end by 4 bases; junction bases not matched to a gene: 6. The germline V gene encodes CDR1 SGHAT and CDR2 FQNNGV. CDR3 length equals 15 residues. The CDR3 nucleotides read TGTGCCAGCAGCTTGAACAGGGGGCAGACCTATGGCTACACCTTC. Translating it yields CASSLNRGQTYGYTF.

The chain joins TRBV6-6 to TRBJ1-2; D may be TRBD1 (5 bases). Germline assignment: CDR1 MNHNY and CDR2 SVGAGI (reference sequence). The CDR3 sequence is 14 residues long. The V end was cut by 2 bases, the J end by 8 bases, with 15 bases between. CDR3 protein: CASSYGADKSGYTF. For the CDR3, the DNA is TGTGCCAGCAGTTACGGGGCAGATAAATCCGGCTACACCTTC.

This clone was observed a handful of times. The chain recombines TRBV19 with TRBJ1-5, with a tentative D call TRBD1 (6 bases). V was pared by 0 bases and J by 0 bases, with 12 bases between. This CDR3 is built from 17 residues. In germline, CDR1 is LNHDA, CDR2 SQIVND (reference sequence). The CDR3 bases are TGTGCCAGTAGTATAGATCTGCTGGACAGTAGCAATCAGCCCCAGCATTTT. Its protein is CASSIDLLDSSNQPQHF. The full variable domain, completed using reference TRBV19 and TRBJ1-5, is DGGITQSPKYLFRKEGQNVTLSCEQNLNHDAMYWYRQDPGQGLRLIYYSQIVNDFQKGDIAEGYSVSREKKESFPLTVTSAQKNPTAFYLCASSIDLLDSSNQPQHFGDGTRLSIL.

This chain links TRBV30 with TRBJ2-2; D not resolved. V lost 2 bases to trimming and J lost 3 bases, with 4 bases between them. Germline V gene lookup returns CDR1 GTSNPN and CDR2 SVGIG (reference sequence). The length of the CDR3 is 12 residues. The CDR3 DNA follows: TGTGCCTGGAGTCCGGACACCGGGGAGCTGTTTTTT. The encoded protein is CAWSPDTGELFF.

The chain uses TRBV21-1 and TRBJ1-2; the table's D call, TRBD1, was not checked against the DNA. TRBV21-1 represents a pseudogene. The CDR3 extends over 14 amino acids. CDR3 in amino acids: CASSKRGQGCGYTF. In DNA, the CDR3 is TGTGCCAGCAGCAAACGGGGACAGGGATGTGGCTACACCTTC.

The chain recombines TRBV18 with TRBJ2-7, with D maybe TRBD2 (5 bases). There are 13 residues in the CDR3. Germline V lookup: CDR1 KGHSH, CDR2 LQKENI. Trimming removed 5 bases at V and 4 bases at J, with 12 bases between. The CDR3 reads CASSAAGGYEQYF. CDR3 nucleotides: TGTGCCAGCTCAGCCGCGGGTGGTTACGAGCAGTACTTC.

This clone was counted a few times. The V call is TRBV5-1, the J call TRBJ2-7; D is possibly TRBD1 (5 bases). Germline loops: CDR1 SGHRS, CDR2 YFSETQ. The CDR3 has 15 residues. V dropped 0 bases and J dropped 5 bases, with 15 bases sitting between them. CDR3 nucleotides: TGCGCCAGCAGCTTGGGAGAAAGCAGGGTGAACGAGCAGTACTTC. Translation gives CASSLGESRVNEQYF.

The V call is TRBV7-8, the J call TRBJ1-1, with a tentative D call TRBD1 (5 bases). Per germline, CDR1 SGHVS and CDR2 FQNEAQ. Trimming cost V 5 bases and J 0 bases, with 13 bases left between them. The CDR3 is 15 residues long. In DNA, the CDR3 is TGTGCCAGCAGCCCCTGGGAACAGGTGAACACTGAAGCTTTCTTT. Its protein product is CASSPWEQVNTEAFF. The whole variable domain, filled in from reference TRBV7-8 and TRBJ1-1, reads GAGVSQSPRYKVAKRGQDVALRCDPISGHVSLFWYQQALGQGPEFLTYFQNEAQLDKSGLPSDRFFAERPEGSVSTLKIQRTQQEDSAVYLCASSPWEQVNTEAFFGQGTRLTVV.